The source of this T cell receptor (beta chain) is a study of T-cell memory formation after mild COVID-19. Study-level findings and limits: Clones that contracted clustered mainly in CM and EM if CD4+ and in EMRA if CD8+.

This clonotype came up a few times. Its matching antigen is unknown. TCRdb processed the 5' RACE reads anew with MiXCR; each CDR3 protein has one entry. The sample includes roughly 150,000 distinct CDR3 sequences, approximately 25% seen only once; the top ten take around a quarter. The sequence was obtained from an adult woman who had mild COVID-19 (a few samples of this study predate the infection). Cell type and time point are not known. The sample consisted of PBMCs or a T cell subset sorted from them (not recorded which).

CDR3 residues: CASSAGLAAQETQYF. CDR3 coding DNA: TGTGCCAGCAGCGCCGGACTAGCGGCCCAAGAGACCCAGTACTTC. V gene TRBV7-9 combines with J gene TRBJ2-5; TRBD2 matches at 10 bases. The CDR3 runs to 15 residues. Germline V lookup: CDR1 SEHNR, CDR2 FQNEAQ (reference sequence). Unmatched junction bases numbered 4, after V lost 5 bases and J lost 1 base.